The 13 T cell receptor beta chains listed next were all sequenced from one sample in a study of cytomegalovirus exposure and HLA in healthy donors. Researchers ran the PCR with 60 Vbeta and 13 Jbeta primers. Using immunoSEQ multiplex PCR, the repertoire was profiled, and TCRdb retains in-frame clones only, with some absent. This sample has more than 85,000 clones, with around 86% found just once. The sequenced sample consisted of PBMCs. These receptors originate from a man in his forties in good health and CMV-seronegative.

The genes are TRBV28 and TRBJ1-1; TRBD1 matches at 8 bases. CDR1 and CDR2 from the germline V gene are MDHEN and SYDVKM. V trimming: 5 bases; J trimming: 1 base; junction bases outside the gene matches: 6. The CDR3 sequence is 15 residues long. CDR3 nucleotides: TGTGCCAGCAGTCCCTCCGACAGGGGGAACACTGAAGCTTTCTTT. It translates to CASSPSDRGNTEAFF.

This chain uses TRBV4-1 with TRBJ2-6, with TRBD2 matching 13 bases. The CDR3 extends over 19 amino acids. The germline V gene has CDR1 MGHRA and CDR2 YSYEKL. V dropped 7 bases and J dropped 4; count of bases not matched to a gene: 13. CDR3 bases: TGCGCCAGCAAGAGTCGACTAGCGGGGGGTGAATCCGGGGCCAACGTCCTGACTTTC. The encoded protein is CASKSRLAGGESGANVLTF.

This rearrangement joins TRBV25-1 to TRBJ2-2; 7 bases are a match to TRBD1. V shed 10 bases, J shed 2 bases, and the junction held 10 bases outside the gene matches. CDR3 length: 15 residues. Germline V gene sequence: CDR1 MGHDK, CDR2 SYGVNS. CDR3 DNA sequence: TGTGCCAACCCGACAGGGTCCTTTAACACCGGGGAGCTGTTTTTT. It specifies CANPTGSFNTGELFF.

The chain recombines TRBV6-1 with TRBJ1-1, with D perhaps matching TRBD1 (5 bases). V was clipped by 5 bases and J by 1 base, with 11 bases between them. CDR3 size: 14 residues. The V gene's germline CDR1 is MNHNS and CDR2 SASEGT. This CDR3 reads CASSRPGKNTEAFF. The CDR3 DNA reads TGTGCCAGCAGTAGGCCAGGGAAGAACACTGAAGCTTTCTTT.

The V call is TRBV7-9, the J call TRBJ1-2; 8 bases fit TRBD1. This CDR3 has 15 amino acids. Trimming took 5 bases from V and 2 from J; bases not matched to a gene: 7. Germline CDR1 SEHNR, CDR2 FQNEAQ (reference sequence). In DNA, the CDR3 is TGTGCCAGCAGCACCGGGACAGGCAAGAACTATGGCTACACCTTC. It specifies CASSTGTGKNYGYTF. The full variable domain, in which reference TRBV7-9 and TRBJ1-2 provide the parts outside the CDR3, is DTGVSQNPRHKITKRGQNVTFRCDPISEHNRLYWYRQTLGQGPEFLTYFQNEAQLEKSRLLSDRFSAERPKGSFSTLEIQRTEQGDSAMYLCASSTGTGKNYGYTFGSGTRLTVV.

The rearrangement uses TRBV30 and TRBJ2-2; 11 bases fit TRBD2. J gave up 6 bases and V 7 bases, and 7 bases lay outside the gene matches. The germline V gene encodes CDR1 GTSNPN and CDR2 SVGIG (reference sequence). This CDR3 has 14 residues. The CDR3: CASQTSGGAGELFF. In DNA form, the CDR3 reads TGTGCCTCCCAAACTAGCGGGGGTGCCGGGGAGCTGTTTTTT.

This chain links TRBV2 with TRBJ2-5; TRBD1 is a possible D gene (5 bases). This CDR3 has 12 amino acids. Germline CDR1 is SNHLY and CDR2 is FYNNEI. V was trimmed by 5 bases and J by 3 bases, leaving 7 bases between them. CDR3 nucleotides: TGTGCCAGCAGTTTGACAGAAGAGACCCAGTACTTC. This translates into CASSLTEETQYF.

The gene calls are TRBV7-3 and TRBJ1-3, with D perhaps TRBD1 (5 bases). Germline CDR1 and CDR2: SGHTA and FQGTGA. The V and J ends lost 2 bases and 2 bases respectively, with 13 bases between them. The CDR3 runs to 16 residues. CDR3 in DNA: TGTGCCAGCAGCTTAGGGGGACTAAACGCTGGAAACACCATATATTTT. Translating it yields CASSLGGLNAGNTIYF.

This clone has only a few counts. The chain carries TRBV15 and TRBJ1-6; a possible D gene is TRBD1 (6 bases). CDR3 length: 15 amino acids. Between the trimmed V and J ends, which lost 5 bases and 4 bases, there was a span of 12 bases. The germline CDR1 and CDR2 sequences are LNHNV and YYDKDF (reference sequence). The DNA for the CDR3 is TGTGCCACCAGCCCTGCAGGGGAATATAATTCACCCCTCCACTTT. It yields the protein CATSPAGEYNSPLHF.

On this clone: The same CDR3 also results from other DNA sequences found in this sample. This chain uses TRBV9 with TRBJ2-5, with a possible D match to TRBD2 (5 bases). Trimming took off 0 bases at V and 4 bases at J, with 10 bases between the two ends. Germline V gives CDR1 SGDLS, CDR2 YYNGEE. The CDR3 runs to 14 residues. CDR3 sequence reads: CASSVGLAGETQYF. The CDR3 bases are TGTGCCAGCAGCGTAGGGCTGGCGGGAGAGACCCAGTACTTC.

The gene calls are TRBV7-2 and TRBJ1-2; no firm D call. The CDR3 extends over 11 amino acids. From germline, CDR1 is SGHTA and CDR2 FQGNSA. Trimming removed 11 bases at V and 2 bases at J, with 9 bases between. CDR3 protein: CASEVNYGYTF. The CDR3, as DNA: TGTGCCTCGGAGGTGAACTATGGCTACACCTTC.

For this clone: Other DNA sequences within the sample encode an identical CDR3. This chain links TRBV29-1 with TRBJ2-2; TRBD1 matches at 9 bases. In germline, CDR1 is SQVTM, CDR2 ANQGSEA. Trimming cost V 6 bases and J 1 base; bases outside gene matches: 0. The CDR3 totals 13 residues. Here the CDR3 reads CSVDRGNTGELFF. CDR3 coding DNA: TGCAGCGTGGACAGGGGGAACACCGGGGAGCTGTTTTTT.

This clone was seen only a few times. The V and J genes are TRBV7-8 and TRBJ1-4; D is uncertain. CDR3 length equals 15 residues. V shed 2 bases and J shed 4 bases, with 11 bases lying between them. Looked up from germline, CDR1 is SGHVS and CDR2 is FQNEAQ. CDR3 DNA: TGTGCCAGCAGCTTACGTCCGATACTTAATGAAAAACTGTTTTTT. The encoded protein is CASSLRPILNEKLFF.